The clone carrying this T cell receptor (beta chain) was observed a handful of times. Its antigen is not known. This sample is drawn from a study of blood T cells in healthy people across ages. Study-wide context: When template switching was applied, about one barcoded beta molecule was captured per two T cells.

Per germline, CDR1 MNHNY and CDR2 SVGAGI (reference sequence). There are 17 residues in the CDR3. The V and J ends lost 6 bases and 0 bases respectively, with 20 bases between them. A second about 6 to 11 cycle PCR used barcoded and J-beta primers. Researchers report that a template-switch adaptor with 12 random nucleotides tagged each cDNA molecule. TCRdb reprocessed the 5' RACE reads with MiXCR, giving one entry per CDR3 protein. The sample holds about 1.4 million distinct CDR3 sequences, roughly 64% seen once. Investigators took 9.5 to 10 milliliters of peripheral blood from every donor. Study results and limitations: Long-lived donors carried more naive CD4+ cells and greater diversity than aged donors.

Sequencing was done on a sample of blood. This chain links TRBV6-6 with TRBJ1-1; unclear D gene. This TCR derives from a man younger than 30 in good health. Written as DNA, the CDR3 is TGTGCCAGCAGCCAAAACCCCGCCGGACTACTGAACACTGAAGCTTTCTTT. It specifies CASSQNPAGLLNTEAFF.